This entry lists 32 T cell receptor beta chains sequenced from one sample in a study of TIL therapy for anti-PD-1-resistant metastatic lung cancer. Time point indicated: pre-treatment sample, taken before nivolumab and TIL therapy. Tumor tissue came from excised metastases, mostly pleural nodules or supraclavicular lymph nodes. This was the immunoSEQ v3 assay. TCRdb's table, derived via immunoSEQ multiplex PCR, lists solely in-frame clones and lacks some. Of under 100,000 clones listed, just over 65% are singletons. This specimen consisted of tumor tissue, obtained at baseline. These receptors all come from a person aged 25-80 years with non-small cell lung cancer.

The CDR3 here is CASSQGPRDNSYEQYF. The CDR3 bases are TGCGCCAGCAGCCAAGGCCCCCGGGACAACTCCTACGAGCAGTACTTC. The J gene is TRBJ2-7, the V gene TRBV4-1; perhaps TRBD1 as D (6 bases). Trimming removed 1 base from V and 0 bases from J, with 13 bases in between. This CDR3 has 16 residues. Per the germline V gene, CDR1 is MGHRA and CDR2 is YSYEKL.

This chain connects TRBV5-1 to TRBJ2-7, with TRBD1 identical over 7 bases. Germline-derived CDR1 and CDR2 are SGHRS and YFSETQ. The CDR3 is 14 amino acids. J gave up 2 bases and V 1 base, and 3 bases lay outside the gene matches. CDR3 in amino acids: CASSLIQGAYEQYF. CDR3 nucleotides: TGCGCCAGCAGCTTGATTCAGGGGGCCTACGAGCAGTACTTC.

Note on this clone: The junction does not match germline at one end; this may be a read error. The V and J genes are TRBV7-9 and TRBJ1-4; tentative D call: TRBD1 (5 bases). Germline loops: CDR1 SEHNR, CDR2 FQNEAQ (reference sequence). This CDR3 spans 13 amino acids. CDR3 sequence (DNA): TGTGCCAGCAGCCTAGCACGGGGGGAAAAACTGTTTTTT. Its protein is CASSLARGEKLFF.

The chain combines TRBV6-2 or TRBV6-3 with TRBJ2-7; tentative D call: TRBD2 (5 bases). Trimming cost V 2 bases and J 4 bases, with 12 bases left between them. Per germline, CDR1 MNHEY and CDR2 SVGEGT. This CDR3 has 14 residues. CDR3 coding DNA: TGTGCCAGCAGTTACGAGGGCTTTGGGTACGAGCAGTACTTC. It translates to CASSYEGFGYEQYF.

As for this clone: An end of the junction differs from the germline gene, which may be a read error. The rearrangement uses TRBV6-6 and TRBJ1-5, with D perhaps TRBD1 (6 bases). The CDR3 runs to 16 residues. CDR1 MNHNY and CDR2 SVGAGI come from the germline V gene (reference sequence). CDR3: CASSLQGRYSNRPQHF. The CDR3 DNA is TGTGCCAGCAGCCTACAGGGACGGTATAGCAATCGGCCCCAGCATTTT.

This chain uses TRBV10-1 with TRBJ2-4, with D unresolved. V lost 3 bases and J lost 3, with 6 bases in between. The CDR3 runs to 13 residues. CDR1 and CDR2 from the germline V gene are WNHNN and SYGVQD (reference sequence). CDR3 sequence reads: CASSDPGKNIQYF. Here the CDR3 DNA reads TGCGCCAGCAGTGATCCGGGCAAAAACATTCAGTACTTC.

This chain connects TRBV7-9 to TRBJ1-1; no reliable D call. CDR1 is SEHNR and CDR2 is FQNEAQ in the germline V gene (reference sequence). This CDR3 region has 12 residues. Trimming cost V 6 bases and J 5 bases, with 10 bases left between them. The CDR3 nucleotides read TGTGCCAGCAGTTCCATGGGAACTGAAGCTTTCTTT. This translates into CASSSMGTEAFF. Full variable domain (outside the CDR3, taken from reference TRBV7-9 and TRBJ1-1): DTGVSQNPRHKITKRGQNVTFRCDPISEHNRLYWYRQTLGQGPEFLTYFQNEAQLEKSRLLSDRFSAERPKGSFSTLEIQRTEQGDSAMYLCASSSMGTEAFFGQGTRLTVV.

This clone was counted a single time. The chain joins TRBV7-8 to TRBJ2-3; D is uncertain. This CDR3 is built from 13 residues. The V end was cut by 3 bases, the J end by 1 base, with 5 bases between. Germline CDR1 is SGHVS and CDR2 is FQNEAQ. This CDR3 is CASSFSGTDTQYF. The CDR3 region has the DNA TGTGCCAGCAGCTTTTCGGGCACAGATACGCAGTATTTT.

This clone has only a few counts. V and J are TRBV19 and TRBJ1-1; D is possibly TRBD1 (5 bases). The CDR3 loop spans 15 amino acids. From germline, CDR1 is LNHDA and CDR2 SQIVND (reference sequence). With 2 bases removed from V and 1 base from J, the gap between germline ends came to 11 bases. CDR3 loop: CASSIKVTGNTEAFF. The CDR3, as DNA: TGTGCCAGTAGTATAAAGGTCACAGGGAACACTGAAGCTTTCTTT.

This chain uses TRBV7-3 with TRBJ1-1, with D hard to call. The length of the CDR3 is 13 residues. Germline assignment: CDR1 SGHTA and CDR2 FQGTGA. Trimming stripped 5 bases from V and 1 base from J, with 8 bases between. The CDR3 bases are TGTGCCAGCAGCCAAAATACGAACACTGAAGCTTTCTTT. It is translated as CASSQNTNTEAFF.

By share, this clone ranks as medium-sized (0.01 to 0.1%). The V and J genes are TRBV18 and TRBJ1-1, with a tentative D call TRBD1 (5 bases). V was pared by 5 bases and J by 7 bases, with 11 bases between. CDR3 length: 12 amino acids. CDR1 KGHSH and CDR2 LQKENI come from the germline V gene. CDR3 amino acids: CASSSPGLEAFF. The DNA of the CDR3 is TGTGCCAGCTCATCGCCGGGACTTGAAGCTTTCTTT.

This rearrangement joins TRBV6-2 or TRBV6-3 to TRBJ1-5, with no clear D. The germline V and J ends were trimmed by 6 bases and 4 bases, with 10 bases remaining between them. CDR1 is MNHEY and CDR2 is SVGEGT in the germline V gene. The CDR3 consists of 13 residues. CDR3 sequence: CASSLPLNQPQHF. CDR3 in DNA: TGTGCCAGCAGCCTACCCTTGAATCAGCCCCAGCATTTT.

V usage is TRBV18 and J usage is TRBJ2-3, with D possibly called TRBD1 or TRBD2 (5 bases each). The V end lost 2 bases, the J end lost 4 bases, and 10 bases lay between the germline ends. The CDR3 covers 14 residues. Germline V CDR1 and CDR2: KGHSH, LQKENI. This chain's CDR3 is CASSPGAGADTQYF. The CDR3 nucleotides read TGTGCCAGCTCACCAGGGGCGGGCGCAGATACGCAGTATTTT.

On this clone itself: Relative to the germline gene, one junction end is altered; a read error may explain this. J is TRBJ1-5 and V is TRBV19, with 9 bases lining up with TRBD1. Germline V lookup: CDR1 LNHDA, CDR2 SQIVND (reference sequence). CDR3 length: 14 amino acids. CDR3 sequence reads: CPGQGLPYDQPQHF. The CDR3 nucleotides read TGCCCGGGACAGGGACTCCCGTACGATCAGCCCCAGCATTTT.

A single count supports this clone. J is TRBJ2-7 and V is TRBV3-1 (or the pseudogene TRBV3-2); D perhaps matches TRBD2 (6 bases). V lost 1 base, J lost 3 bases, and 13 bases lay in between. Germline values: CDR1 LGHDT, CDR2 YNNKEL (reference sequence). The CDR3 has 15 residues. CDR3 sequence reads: CASSQVSGALYEQYF. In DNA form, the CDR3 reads TGTGCCAGCAGCCAAGTTAGCGGAGCACTCTACGAGCAGTACTTC.

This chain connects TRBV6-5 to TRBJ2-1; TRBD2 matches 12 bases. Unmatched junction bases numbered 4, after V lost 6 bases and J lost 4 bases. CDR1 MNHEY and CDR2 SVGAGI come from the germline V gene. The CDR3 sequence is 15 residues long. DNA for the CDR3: TGTGCCAGCAGGCTAGCGGGAGGGGTATACAATGAGCAGTTCTTC. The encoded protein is CASRLAGGVYNEQFF.

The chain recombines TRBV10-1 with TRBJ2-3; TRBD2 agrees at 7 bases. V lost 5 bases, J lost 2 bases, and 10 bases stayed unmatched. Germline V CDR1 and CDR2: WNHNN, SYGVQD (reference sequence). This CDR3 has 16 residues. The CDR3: CASSLGLVGTTDTQYF. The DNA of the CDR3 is TGCGCCAGCAGTCTCGGACTAGTCGGAACCACAGATACGCAGTATTTT.

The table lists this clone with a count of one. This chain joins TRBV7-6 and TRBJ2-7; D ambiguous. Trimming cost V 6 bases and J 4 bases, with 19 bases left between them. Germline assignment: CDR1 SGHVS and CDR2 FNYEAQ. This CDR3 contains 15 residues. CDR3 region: CASSPTGNAPYEQYF. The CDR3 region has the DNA TGTGCCAGCAGTCCCACGGGTAATGCCCCTTACGAGCAGTACTTC.

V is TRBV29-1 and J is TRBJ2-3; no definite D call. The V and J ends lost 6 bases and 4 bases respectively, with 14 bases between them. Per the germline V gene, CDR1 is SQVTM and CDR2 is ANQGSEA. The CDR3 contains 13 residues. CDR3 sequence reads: CSVRADPSDTQYF. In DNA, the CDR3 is TGCAGCGTCAGAGCTGACCCCTCAGATACGCAGTATTTT.

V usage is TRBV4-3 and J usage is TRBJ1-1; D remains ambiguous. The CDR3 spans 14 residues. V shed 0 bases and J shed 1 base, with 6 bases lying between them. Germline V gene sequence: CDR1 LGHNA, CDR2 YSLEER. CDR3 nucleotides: TGCGCCAGCAGCCAAGATTCGGGGAACACTGAAGCTTTCTTT. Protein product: CASSQDSGNTEAFF.

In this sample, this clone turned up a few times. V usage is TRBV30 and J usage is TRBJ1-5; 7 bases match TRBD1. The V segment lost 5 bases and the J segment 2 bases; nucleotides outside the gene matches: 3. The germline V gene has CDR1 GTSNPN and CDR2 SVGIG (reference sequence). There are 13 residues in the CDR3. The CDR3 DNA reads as TGTGCCTGGGAGGGGGCTCGCAATCAGCCCCAGCATTTT. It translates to CAWEGARNQPQHF.

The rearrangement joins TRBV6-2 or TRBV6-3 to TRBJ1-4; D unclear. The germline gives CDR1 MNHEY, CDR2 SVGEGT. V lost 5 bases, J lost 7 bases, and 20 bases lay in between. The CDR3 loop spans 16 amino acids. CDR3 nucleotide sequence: TGTGCCAGCAGTCCCCGACACGGGCCGGAGGGTGAAAAACTGTTTTTT. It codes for CASSPRHGPEGEKLFF.

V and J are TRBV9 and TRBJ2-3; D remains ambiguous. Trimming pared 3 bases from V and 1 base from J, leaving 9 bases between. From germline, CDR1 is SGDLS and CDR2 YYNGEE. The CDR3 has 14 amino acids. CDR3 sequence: CASSANSRTDTQYF. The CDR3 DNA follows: TGTGCCAGCAGCGCTAATAGTCGCACAGATACGCAGTATTTT.

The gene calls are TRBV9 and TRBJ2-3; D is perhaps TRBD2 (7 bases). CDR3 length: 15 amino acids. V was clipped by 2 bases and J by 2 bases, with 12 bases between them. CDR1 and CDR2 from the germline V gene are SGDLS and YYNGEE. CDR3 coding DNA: TGTGCCAGCAGCGTGGGGGGGGGCCCCACAGATACGCAGTATTTT. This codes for CASSVGGGPTDTQYF.

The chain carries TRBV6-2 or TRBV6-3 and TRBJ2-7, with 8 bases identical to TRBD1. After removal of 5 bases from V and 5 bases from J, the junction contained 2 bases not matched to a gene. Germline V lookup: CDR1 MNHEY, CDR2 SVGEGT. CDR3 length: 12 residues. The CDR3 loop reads CASSDRGDEQYF. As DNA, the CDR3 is TGTGCCAGCAGTGACAGGGGCGACGAGCAGTACTTC.

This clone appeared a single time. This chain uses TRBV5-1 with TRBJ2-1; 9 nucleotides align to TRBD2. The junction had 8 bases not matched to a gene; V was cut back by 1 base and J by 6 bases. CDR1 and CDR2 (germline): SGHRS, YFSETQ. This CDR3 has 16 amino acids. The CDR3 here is CASSLPPSGVSNEQFF. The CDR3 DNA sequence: TGCGCCAGCAGCTTGCCCCCTAGCGGGGTTAGCAATGAGCAGTTCTTC.

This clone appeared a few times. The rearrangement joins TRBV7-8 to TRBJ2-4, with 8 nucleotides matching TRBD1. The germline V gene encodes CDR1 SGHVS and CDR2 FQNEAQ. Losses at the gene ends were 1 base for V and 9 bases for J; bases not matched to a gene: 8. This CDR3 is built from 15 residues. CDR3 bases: TGTGCCAGCAGCTTAGTGGGGACAGGACATCGCATTCAGTACTTC. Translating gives CASSLVGTGHRIQYF.

The CDR3 loop is CASHEGGLETQYF. The CDR3 region has the DNA TGTGCCAGTCACGAGGGGGGGTTGGAGACCCAGTACTTC. V gene TRBV12-3 or TRBV12-4 combines with J gene TRBJ2-5; the D gene is possibly TRBD2 (7 bases). Trimming removed 9 bases at V and 5 bases at J, with 16 bases between. The CDR3 totals 13 residues.

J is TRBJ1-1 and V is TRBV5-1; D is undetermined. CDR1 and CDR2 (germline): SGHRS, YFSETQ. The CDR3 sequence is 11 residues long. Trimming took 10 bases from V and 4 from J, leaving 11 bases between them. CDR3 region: CAGPWGTEAFF. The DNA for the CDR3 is TGCGCCGGACCCTGGGGCACTGAAGCTTTCTTT.

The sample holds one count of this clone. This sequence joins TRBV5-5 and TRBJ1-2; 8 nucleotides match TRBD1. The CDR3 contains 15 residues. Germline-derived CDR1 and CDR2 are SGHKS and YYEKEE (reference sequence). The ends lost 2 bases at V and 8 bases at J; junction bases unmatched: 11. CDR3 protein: CASSFPTGGFLGYTF. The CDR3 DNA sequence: TGTGCCAGCAGCTTTCCCACAGGGGGATTCCTAGGCTACACCTTC.

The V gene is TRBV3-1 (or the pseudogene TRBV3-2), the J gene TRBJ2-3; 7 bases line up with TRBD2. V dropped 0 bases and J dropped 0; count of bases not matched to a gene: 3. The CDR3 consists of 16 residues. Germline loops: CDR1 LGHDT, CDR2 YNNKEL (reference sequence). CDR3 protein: CASSQDLAASTDTQYF. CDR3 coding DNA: TGTGCCAGCAGCCAAGACCTAGCGGCAAGCACAGATACGCAGTATTTT.

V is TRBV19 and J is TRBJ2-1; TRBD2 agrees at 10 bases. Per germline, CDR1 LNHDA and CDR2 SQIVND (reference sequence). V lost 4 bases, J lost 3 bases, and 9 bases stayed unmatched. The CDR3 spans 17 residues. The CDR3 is CASSRESGLARYNEQFF. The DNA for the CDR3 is TGTGCCAGTAGTAGAGAATCGGGACTAGCGCGCTACAATGAGCAGTTCTTC.